Listed below are T cell receptor beta chains from one sample, sequenced in a study of blood T cell repertoires in COVID-19. Some clones are missing from TCRdb's copy, which holds only in-frame ones; the method was immunoSEQ multiplex PCR. The sample has some 90,000 clones, over 70% seen once. Sequencing was performed on peripheral blood. The source of these receptors is a man aged 60 to 69 with acute or convalescent COVID-19. CDR3s include the opening cysteine and the closing phenylalanine or tryptophan. A D gene is named only where the DNA matches it firmly. A clone size is listed for some rows: how often the clone was seen (once, few, many), or a class if it is expanded.

. | . | TRBJ2-7 | TRBV9 | TGTGCCAGCAGCGGGCAGTCCTACGAGCAGTACTTC | CASSGQSYEQYF
. | TRBD1 | TRBJ2-3 | TRBV5-4 | TGTGCCAGCAGCCAGGGACAGGCCCCAGATACGCAGTATTTT | CASSQGQAPDTQYF
. | TRBD1 | TRBJ1-2 | TRBV18 | TGTGCCAGCTCACCACTCCGGGACAGAACTAACTATGGCTACACCTTC | CASSPLRDRTNYGYTF
. | . | TRBJ1-4 | TRBV5-6 | TGTGCCAGCAGCAGAGGTTTAAGTGATGAAAAACTGTTTTTT | CASSRGLSDEKLFF
. | . | TRBJ1-3 | TRBV5-1 | TGCGCCAGCAGCTTGGCAGGGTTCGGAAACACCATATATTTT | CASSLAGFGNTIYF
. | . | TRBJ1-2 | TRBV6-5 | TGTGCCAGCAGTTACTCGTGGGAGGCCTATGGCTACACCTTC | CASSYSWEAYGYTF
. | . | TRBJ1-1 | TRBV19 | TGTGCCAGTAGTCGACAGCCGAACACTGAAGCTTTCTTT | CASSRQPNTEAFF
. | TRBD1 | TRBJ2-7 | TRBV7-3 | TGTGCCAGCAGCTTAACAGGGACAGGGCCCTACGAGCAGTACTTC | CASSLTGTGPYEQYF
few | . | TRBJ2-5 | TRBV5-8 | TGTGCCAGCAGCAATTACAACCAAGAGACCCAGTACTTC | CASSNYNQETQYF
. | . | TRBJ2-3 | TRBV3-1/TRBV3-2 | TGTGCCAGCAGCCAAGGTCCTAGTAGCGCAGATACGCAGTATTTT | CASSQGPSSADTQYF
. | TRBD2 | TRBJ2-3 | TRBV7-2 | TGTGCCAGCAGCTTAGAGTCCGGGAGGGCCGGGGATACGCAGTATTTT | CASSLESGRAGDTQYF
. | TRBD1 | TRBJ2-1 | TRBV5-1 | TGCGCCAGCAGCGGGGACAGGGTATACTACAATGAGCAGTTCTTC | CASSGDRVYYNEQFF
few | . | TRBJ2-3 | TRBV4-3 | TGCGCCAGCAGCCAGCGGCTAGCTGCTAGCACAGATACGCAGTATTTT | CASSQRLAASTDTQYF
. | . | TRBJ2-2 | TRBV18 | TGTGCCAGCTCACCACCGGGCCGCCCCGAGACCGGGGAGCTGTTTTTT | CASSPPGRPETGELFF
. | TRBD1 | TRBJ1-1 | TRBV3-1/TRBV3-2 | TGTGCCAGCAGCCATCCGACAGGGGGCAACACTGAAGCTTTCTTT | CASSHPTGGNTEAFF
. | . | TRBJ2-2 | TRBV14 | TGTGCCAGCAGCCGCACTCGATCCAGGGTCACCGGGGAGCTGTTTTTT | CASSRTRSRVTGELFF
many | TRBD2 | TRBJ2-1 | TRBV5-1 | TGCGCCAGCAGCTTGGCCGGGACTAGCGGGAGCAATGAGCAGTTCTTC | CASSLAGTSGSNEQFF
. | . | TRBJ2-3 | TRBV11-2 | TGTGCCAGCAGCTTATCTGACAGGCGATCGGTTACGCAGTATTTT | CASSLSDRRSVTQYF
once | . | TRBJ2-5 | TRBV19 | TGTGCCAGTAGTCAGGGGTGGGAGACCCAGTACTTC | CASSQGWETQYF
. | TRBD1 | TRBJ1-3 | TRBV5-8 | TGTGCCAGCAGCCCGAGGACAGGGCCTGGAAACACCATATATTTT | CASSPRTGPGNTIYF
. | . | TRBJ1-1 | TRBV5-1 | TGCGCCAGCAGCTGGAGGACAGCGAACACTGAAGCTTTCTTT | CASSWRTANTEAFF
. | . | TRBJ1-2 | TRBV7-3 | TGTGCCAGCAGCCCCGGGGGGGGGCGCGCCAACTATGGCTACACCTTC | CASSPGGGRANYGYTF
few | TRBD1 | TRBJ2-1 | TRBV24-1 | TGTGCCACCGGGGGGACCGGGACAGGGTACAATGAGCAGTTCTTC | CATGGTGTGYNEQFF
once | . | TRBJ2-1 | TRBV5-6 | TGTGCCAGCAGCTTGGCCTGGGAAGGGGTAAATGAGCAGTTCTTC | CASSLAWEGVNEQFF
. | . | TRBJ2-7 | TRBV7-8 | TGTGCCAGCAGCTTAGCCAGGGGTAGGAGCGAGCAGTACTTC | CASSLARGRSEQYF